The 17 T cell receptor beta chains in this list originate from one sample, sequenced in a study of blood T cell repertoires in COVID-19. Sequencing used immunoSEQ multiplex PCR; TCRdb keeps in-frame clones, though not all of them. In the table there are fewer than 250,000 clones, 84% of which are singletons. The specimen was peripheral blood. These TCRs come from a man aged 25 to 40 with active or convalescent COVID-19.

The rearrangement joins TRBV7-8 to TRBJ1-6; D possibly corresponds to TRBD1 (5 bases). The CDR3 extends over 16 amino acids. Looked up from germline, CDR1 is SGHVS and CDR2 is FQNEAQ. With 5 bases removed from V and 2 bases from J, the gap between germline ends came to 13 bases. The CDR3 protein is CASSPVGTAYNSPLHF. The CDR3 DNA reads TGTGCCAGCAGCCCAGTCGGGACTGCCTATAATTCACCCCTCCACTTT.

This sequence joins TRBV3-1 (or the pseudogene TRBV3-2) and TRBJ1-2; 12 nucleotides match TRBD1. V lost 0 bases to trimming and J lost 7 bases; unmatched junction nucleotides: 3. CDR3 length equals 15 residues. Germline V gene sequence: CDR1 LGHDT, CDR2 YNNKEL (reference sequence). The CDR3 loop is CASSQELGQGAGYTF. The CDR3 DNA is TGTGCCAGCAGCCAAGAACTGGGACAGGGGGCTGGCTACACCTTC.

The chain combines TRBV30 with TRBJ1-1, with 7 bases that match TRBD1. Germline V gives CDR1 GTSNPN, CDR2 SVGIG (reference sequence). This CDR3 is built from 16 residues. V shed 4 bases and J 1 base; nucleotides not matched to a gene: 12. CDR3 DNA sequence: TGTGCCTGGACCCCCATAGGGGGCTGGCGGAACACTGAAGCTTTCTTT. Protein product: CAWTPIGGWRNTEAFF.

This clone was seen a handful of times. This sequence joins TRBV4-3 and TRBJ1-1; D may be TRBD1 (5 bases). CDR3 length: 15 amino acids. Germline loops: CDR1 LGHNA, CDR2 YSLEER. The V and J ends lost 5 bases and 6 bases respectively, with 19 bases between them. CDR3 sequence (DNA): TGCGCCAGCAGCAACCTTTTGACAGCACTCTCTGAAGCTTTCTTT. This codes for CASSNLLTALSEAFF.

The chain joins TRBV9 to TRBJ2-6, with D uncertain. CDR1 is SGDLS, CDR2 YYNGEE, per germline. The CDR3 contains 15 residues. V was pared by 4 bases and J by 2 bases, with 10 bases between. CDR3 protein: CASSPRQAGANVLTF. DNA of the CDR3: TGTGCCAGCAGCCCCCGTCAGGCTGGGGCCAACGTCCTGACTTTC. The variable domain in full, with the rest retrieved from reference TRBV9 and TRBJ2-6, is DSGVTQTPKHLITATGQRVTLRCSPRSGDLSVYWYQQSLDQGLQFLIQYYNGEERAKGNILERFSAQQFPDLHSELNLSSLELGDSALYFCASSPRQAGANVLTFGAGSRLTVL.

The rearrangement joins TRBV19 to TRBJ1-2; 8 bases are a match to TRBD1. The length of the CDR3 is 13 residues. The ends lost 5 bases at V and 8 bases at J; junction bases unmatched: 7. Looked up from germline, CDR1 is LNHDA and CDR2 is SQIVND (reference sequence). The CDR3 sequence: CASSFGQGKGYTF. For the CDR3, the DNA is TGTGCCAGTAGTTTCGGACAGGGTAAGGGCTACACCTTC.

The chain combines TRBV6-5 with TRBJ1-4, with D maybe TRBD1 (5 bases). Looked up from germline, CDR1 is MNHEY and CDR2 is SVGAGI. CDR3 length: 14 residues. Between the trimmed V and J ends, which lost 7 bases and 7 bases, there was a span of 16 bases. The chain's CDR3 is CASTGLLFREKLFF. For the CDR3, the DNA is TGTGCCAGCACGGGACTTCTCTTCCGTGAAAAACTGTTTTTT.

This rearrangement joins TRBV7-2 to TRBJ2-3, with D maybe TRBD1 (6 bases). CDR3 size: 14 residues. Germline-derived CDR1 and CDR2 are SGHTA and FQGNSA. Between the trimmed V and J ends, which lost 5 bases and 4 bases, there was a span of 13 bases. CDR3 coding DNA: TGTGCCAGCAGCCAGGCTCACAGGGCAGATACGCAGTATTTT. This encodes CASSQAHRADTQYF.

The chain employs TRBV7-9 and TRBJ1-2; possible D gene TRBD1, 5 bases. Trimming removed 4 bases at V and 6 bases at J, with 21 bases between. Per the germline V gene, CDR1 is SEHNR and CDR2 is FQNEAQ (reference sequence). This CDR3 region has 16 residues. CDR3 region: CASSYSTGTGRDGYTF. In nucleotides, the CDR3 is TGTGCCAGCAGCTACTCAACCGGGACCGGGAGGGATGGCTACACCTTC.

The chain recombines TRBV28 with TRBJ1-5; D gene ambiguous. Germline V lookup: CDR1 MDHEN, CDR2 SYDVKM. Trimming left V 8 bases short and J 6 bases short, with 11 bases between. The CDR3 extends over 12 amino acids. This chain's CDR3 is CASGGPGQPQHF. CDR3 nucleotide sequence: TGTGCCAGCGGAGGGCCAGGTCAGCCCCAGCATTTT.

This sequence joins TRBV5-4 and TRBJ2-5; TRBD1 agrees at 8 bases. Germline trimming cut 5 bases from V and 4 bases from J; bases unmatched to any gene: 7. The CDR3 covers 14 residues. Germline V CDR1 and CDR2: SGHNT, YYREEE (reference sequence). CDR3 region: CASRTQGASETQYF. DNA for the CDR3: TGTGCCAGCAGAACCCAGGGGGCCTCAGAGACCCAGTACTTC.

V and J are TRBV11-3 and TRBJ1-1; the D gene is possibly TRBD1 (5 bases). V dropped 5 bases and J dropped 5 bases, with 21 bases sitting between them. CDR1 is SGHNT and CDR2 is YENEEA in the germline V gene. The CDR3 totals 16 residues. The CDR3 DNA reads TGTGCCAGCAGCCCCGGGGGGAGTGCAAGAGGGACTGAAGCTTTCTTT. Translation: CASSPGGSARGTEAFF.

This chain connects TRBV18 to TRBJ1-5; TRBD1 matches at 7 bases. Germline V gives CDR1 KGHSH, CDR2 LQKENI. The V segment lost 4 bases and the J segment 3 bases; nucleotides outside the gene matches: 12. This CDR3 has 17 residues. The CDR3 DNA reads as TGTGCCAGCTCACGACTACCCCTTGGACAGGCCAATCAGCCCCAGCATTTT. The encoded protein is CASSRLPLGQANQPQHF.

This clone appeared a single time. The chain links TRBV25-1 to TRBJ1-2, with D unresolved. V dropped 1 base and J dropped 8 bases, with 17 bases sitting between them. Looked up from germline, CDR1 is MGHDK and CDR2 is SYGVNS. CDR3 size: 15 residues. The CDR3 bases are TGTGCCAGCAGTGAATTGAGTAACGGAGCTTACGGCTACACCTTC. Amino acids: CASSELSNGAYGYTF.

The rearrangement uses TRBV7-9 and TRBJ1-2; D perhaps matches TRBD1 (5 bases). Germline values: CDR1 SEHNR, CDR2 FQNEAQ (reference sequence). Trimming left V 5 bases short and J 8 bases short, with 18 bases between. This CDR3 has 14 residues. The CDR3 region is CASSPSGGLSGYTF. The CDR3 region has the DNA TGTGCCAGCAGCCCAAGTGGGGGACTGTCAGGCTACACCTTC.

The V call is TRBV30, the J call TRBJ1-1; tentative D call: TRBD1 (5 bases). Trimming stripped 4 bases from V and 2 bases from J, with 11 bases between. Germline V lookup: CDR1 GTSNPN, CDR2 SVGIG (reference sequence). CDR3 length: 13 residues. CDR3 bases: TGTGCCTGGAAAGTGGGACTTAACACTGAAGCTTTCTTT. Residues: CAWKVGLNTEAFF.

V usage is TRBV9 and J usage is TRBJ1-5, with D maybe TRBD1 (5 bases). Trimming shortened V by 2 bases and J by 0 bases, and 6 bases separated the two germline ends. The CDR3 runs to 14 residues. Per germline, CDR1 SGDLS and CDR2 YYNGEE. CDR3: CASSVQGSNQPQHF. Here the CDR3 DNA reads TGTGCCAGCAGCGTCCAGGGTAGCAATCAGCCCCAGCATTTT. The complete variable domain, with remaining parts taken from reference TRBV9 and TRBJ1-5, reads DSGVTQTPKHLITATGQRVTLRCSPRSGDLSVYWYQQSLDQGLQFLIQYYNGEERAKGNILERFSAQQFPDLHSELNLSSLELGDSALYFCASSVQGSNQPQHFGDGTRLSIL.